The 23 T cell receptor beta chains in this list originate from one sample, sequenced in a study of blood T cell repertoires in COVID-19. Sequenced by immunoSEQ multiplex PCR; TCRdb stores in-frame clones only, minus some. Of about 200,000 clones listed, more than 75% are singletons. What was sequenced was peripheral blood. The receptors stem from a person in their 70s with COVID-19, enrolled during active disease.

This chain uses TRBV7-6 with TRBJ2-2; TRBD1 agrees at 7 bases. The junction had 10 bases not matched to a gene; V was cut back by 5 bases and J by 7 bases. The germline CDR1 and CDR2 sequences are SGHVS and FNYEAQ. This CDR3 is built from 15 residues. The CDR3 protein is CASSASRGLNGELFF. The CDR3 DNA sequence: TGTGCCAGCAGCGCCTCGAGGGGGCTTAACGGGGAGCTGTTTTTT.

V and J are TRBV5-1 and TRBJ1-3, with D tentatively TRBD1 (5 bases). Trimming took off 4 bases at V and 0 bases at J, with 17 bases between the two ends. The CDR3 spans 17 residues. The germline V gene has CDR1 SGHRS and CDR2 YFSETQ. The CDR3: CASSAPQGTNSGNTIYF. In nucleotides, the CDR3 is TGCGCCAGCAGCGCACCCCAGGGTACTAACTCTGGAAACACCATATATTTT.

The chain recombines TRBV15 with TRBJ2-1, with D possibly matching TRBD2 (5 bases). This CDR3 spans 12 amino acids. V lost 5 bases, J lost 4 bases, and 6 bases lay in between. From germline, CDR1 is LNHNV and CDR2 YYDKDF (reference sequence). This CDR3 is CATSEGYNEQFF. The CDR3 DNA reads as TGTGCCACCAGCGAGGGTTACAATGAGCAGTTCTTC.

The J gene is TRBJ2-7, the V gene TRBV6-5; TRBD1 matches 7 bases. The junction had 7 bases not matched to a gene; V was cut back by 10 bases and J by 1 base. CDR3 length: 13 amino acids. Germline V gives CDR1 MNHEY, CDR2 SVGAGI. Here the CDR3 reads CATQKTGSYEQYF. CDR3 in DNA: TGTGCCACCCAAAAGACAGGGTCCTACGAGCAGTACTTC.

The chain links TRBV7-8 to TRBJ1-6, with no clear D. V shed 1 base and J shed 2 bases, with 6 bases lying between them. Per the germline V gene, CDR1 is SGHVS and CDR2 is FQNEAQ. The CDR3 is 15 residues long. The chain's CDR3 is CASSLGSAYNSPLHF. Written as DNA, the CDR3 is TGTGCCAGCAGCTTAGGATCAGCCTATAATTCACCCCTCCACTTT. Based on the CDR3 plus reference TRBV7-8 and TRBJ1-6, the full variable domain is GAGVSQSPRYKVAKRGQDVALRCDPISGHVSLFWYQQALGQGPEFLTYFQNEAQLDKSGLPSDRFFAERPEGSVSTLKIQRTQQEDSAVYLCASSLGSAYNSPLHFGNGTRLTVT.

The chain is built from TRBV30 and TRBJ2-7; 7 bases align to TRBD2. Germline CDR1 GTSNPN, CDR2 SVGIG (reference sequence). The CDR3 length is 17 residues. Unmatched junction bases numbered 17, after V lost 2 bases and J lost 4 bases. The CDR3 protein is CAWSPELRRRENYEQYF. CDR3 in DNA: TGTGCCTGGAGTCCGGAATTGAGACGGCGGGAGAATTACGAGCAGTACTTC.

J is TRBJ1-4 and V is TRBV27; D remains unclear. This CDR3 comprises 15 residues. V was trimmed by 7 bases and J by 0 bases, leaving 12 bases between them. Germline CDR1 and CDR2: MNHEY and SMNVEV (reference sequence). The CDR3 here is CASKLNGATNEKLFF. The CDR3 coding sequence is TGTGCCAGCAAACTCAACGGTGCAACTAATGAAAAACTGTTTTTT.

The genes are TRBV5-6 and TRBJ1-6; perhaps TRBD1 as D (6 bases). The V gene lost 2 bases and the J gene lost 7 bases, with 10 bases spanning the gap. Germline CDR1 reads SGHDT; CDR2 reads YYEEEE. The CDR3 runs to 14 residues. The CDR3, as DNA: TGTGCCAGCAGCTTACAGGGTGGGAATTCACCCCTCCACTTT. Amino acid sequence: CASSLQGGNSPLHF. The whole variable domain, remainder taken from reference TRBV5-6 and TRBJ1-6, is DAGVTQSPTHLIKTRGQQVTLRCSPKSGHDTVSWYQQALGQGPQFIFQYYEEEERQRGNFPDRFSGHQFPNYSSELNVNALLLGDSALYLCASSLQGGNSPLHFGNGTRLTVT.

This clone was seen once. This chain joins TRBV5-1 and TRBJ1-2, with D maybe TRBD1 (6 bases). The CDR3 consists of 13 residues. V shed 3 bases and J shed 5 bases, with 11 bases lying between them. Germline CDR1 reads SGHRS; CDR2 reads YFSETQ. This CDR3 reads CASSSRDKYGYTF. CDR3 sequence (DNA): TGCGCCAGCAGCTCCCGGGACAAATATGGCTACACCTTC.

This chain links TRBV3-1 (or the pseudogene TRBV3-2) with TRBJ2-3, with D unresolved. CDR3 length: 14 residues. Looked up from germline, CDR1 is LGHDT and CDR2 is YNNKEL (reference sequence). Trimming removed 4 bases at V and 2 bases at J, with 10 bases between. The CDR3 coding sequence is TGTGCCAGCAGCCGAGCACTGAACACAGATACGCAGTATTTT. Its protein product is CASSRALNTDTQYF.

The table lists this clone with a count of one. This chain joins TRBV5-1 and TRBJ2-3, with TRBD1 as a possible D gene (6 bases). Deletions cut 1 base from V and 4 bases from J, with 10 bases between. Per germline, CDR1 SGHRS and CDR2 YFSETQ. The CDR3 loop spans 14 amino acids. The chain's CDR3 is CASSLRRGSDTQYF. The CDR3 DNA follows: TGCGCCAGCAGCTTGCGCAGGGGTTCAGATACGCAGTATTTT.

On this clone: The same CDR3 is also encoded by other DNA sequences in this sample. The V call is TRBV11-2, the J call TRBJ2-1; the D gene is possibly TRBD2 (5 bases). Germline lookup yields CDR1 SGHAT and CDR2 FQNNGV. Deletions cut 5 bases from V and 7 bases from J, with 9 bases between. CDR3 size: 12 residues. The DNA for the CDR3 is TGTGCCAGCAGCCGTACTAGAAATGAGCAGTTCTTC. Protein sequence: CASSRTRNEQFF.

The chain joins TRBV30 to TRBJ1-3; D unresolved. The CDR3 loop spans 13 amino acids. The V end was cut by 4 bases, the J end by 0 bases, with 7 bases between. The germline V gene encodes CDR1 GTSNPN and CDR2 SVGIG (reference sequence). In nucleotides, the CDR3 is TGTGCCTGGACATTCAGCTCTGGAAACACCATATATTTT. Translated, it gives CAWTFSSGNTIYF.

This chain uses TRBV3-1 (or the pseudogene TRBV3-2) with TRBJ2-1; 7 bases line up with TRBD2. The germline CDR1 and CDR2 sequences are LGHDT and YNNKEL (reference sequence). The V and J ends lost 6 bases and 7 bases, in that order; junction bases with no gene match: 9. The CDR3 runs 14 residues. Here the CDR3 reads CASRAASGPNEQFF. In DNA, the CDR3 is TGTGCCAGCAGAGCCGCTAGCGGCCCTAATGAGCAGTTCTTC.

The rearrangement links TRBV11-1 to TRBJ2-1, with 9 positions matching TRBD2. V lost 2 bases and J lost 15; bases outside the gene matches: 8. Looked up from germline, CDR1 is SGHAT and CDR2 is FQDESV (reference sequence). CDR3 length: 13 amino acids. DNA of the CDR3: TGTGCCAGCAGCTTACAGGCTAGCGGGATAAGGTTCTTC. Translating gives CASSLQASGIRFF.

This clone was seen only once. The chain carries TRBV12-3 or TRBV12-4 and TRBJ2-7; D gene unclear. Trimming shortened V by 3 bases and J by 7 bases, and 13 bases separated the two germline ends. CDR3 length: 13 residues. CDR3 loop: CASSFGSPLEQYF. The CDR3 nucleotides read TGTGCCAGCAGTTTTGGCTCCCCCTTAGAGCAGTACTTC.

The chain recombines TRBV5-1 with TRBJ2-1; D is possibly TRBD1 (5 bases). The ends were cut back, 2 bases at V and 9 bases at J, with 21 bases in the middle. CDR1 and CDR2 from the germline V gene are SGHRS and YFSETQ. The CDR3 loop spans 16 amino acids. The CDR3: CASSFETKPGMGEQFF. CDR3 nucleotide sequence: TGCGCCAGCAGCTTCGAAACTAAGCCAGGGATGGGTGAGCAGTTCTTC.

V usage is TRBV5-4 and J usage is TRBJ1-3, with D possibly being TRBD1 (5 bases). There are 17 residues in the CDR3. V was trimmed by 3 bases and J by 0 bases, leaving 16 bases between them. From germline, CDR1 is SGHNT and CDR2 YYREEE (reference sequence). CDR3 residues: CASSSSRRDYSGNTIYF. DNA of the CDR3: TGTGCCAGCAGCTCGTCCCGGAGGGACTACTCTGGAAACACCATATATTTT.

The chain carries TRBV24-1 and TRBJ2-2, with D possibly matching TRBD2 (6 bases). The CDR3 extends over 16 amino acids. CDR1 and CDR2 from the germline V gene are KGHDR and SFDVKD. V lost 0 bases, J lost 4 bases, and 11 bases lay in between. Here the CDR3 reads CATSDLGRGGTGELFF. In DNA, the CDR3 is TGTGCCACCAGTGATTTGGGAAGGGGAGGCACCGGGGAGCTGTTTTTT.

The rearrangement links TRBV9 to TRBJ2-3; 7 nucleotides match TRBD2. Germline CDR1 SGDLS, CDR2 YYNGEE. This CDR3 has 18 amino acids. V trimming: 4 bases; J trimming: 1 base; junction bases outside the gene matches: 15. CDR3 nucleotides: TGTGCCAGCAGCAGCCCCGGGACTACCACCACCGGCACAGATACGCAGTATTTT. Translated: CASSSPGTTTTGTDTQYF.

This chain links TRBV2 with TRBJ1-1, with 10 bases identical to TRBD1. In germline, CDR1 is SNHLY, CDR2 FYNNEI. The CDR3 loop spans 18 amino acids. Unmatched junction bases numbered 12, after V lost 4 bases and J lost 1 base. CDR3 nucleotides: TGTGCCAGCAGTGGGGTGGTTGGGACAGGGGCTGGGAACACTGAAGCTTTCTTT. Translated: CASSGVVGTGAGNTEAFF. Full variable domain (remainder filled in from reference TRBV2 and TRBJ1-1): EPEVTQTPSHQVTQMGQEVILRCVPISNHLYFYWYRQILGQKVEFLVSFYNNEISEKSEIFDDQFSVERPDGSNFTLKIRSTKLEDSAMYFCASSGVVGTGAGNTEAFFGQGTRLTVV.

This chain joins TRBV27 and TRBJ1-5; tentatively, D is TRBD1 (6 bases). Germline CDR1 is MNHEY and CDR2 is SMNVEV (reference sequence). V shed 1 base and J shed 4 bases, with 11 bases lying between them. The CDR3 has 15 residues. The CDR3 protein is CASSLYHRENQPQHF. The CDR3 nucleotides are TGTGCCAGCAGTTTATACCACAGGGAGAATCAGCCCCAGCATTTT.

This clone was picked up one time. This chain connects TRBV5-4 to TRBJ1-4; D is uncertain. Germline V gene lookup returns CDR1 SGHNT and CDR2 YYREEE (reference sequence). The length of the CDR3 is 15 residues. Trimming took 1 base from V and 4 from J, leaving 11 bases between them. The DNA for the CDR3 is TGTGCCAGCAGCTTGCGAGTCGGTAATAATGAAAAACTGTTTTTT. This codes for CASSLRVGNNEKLFF.